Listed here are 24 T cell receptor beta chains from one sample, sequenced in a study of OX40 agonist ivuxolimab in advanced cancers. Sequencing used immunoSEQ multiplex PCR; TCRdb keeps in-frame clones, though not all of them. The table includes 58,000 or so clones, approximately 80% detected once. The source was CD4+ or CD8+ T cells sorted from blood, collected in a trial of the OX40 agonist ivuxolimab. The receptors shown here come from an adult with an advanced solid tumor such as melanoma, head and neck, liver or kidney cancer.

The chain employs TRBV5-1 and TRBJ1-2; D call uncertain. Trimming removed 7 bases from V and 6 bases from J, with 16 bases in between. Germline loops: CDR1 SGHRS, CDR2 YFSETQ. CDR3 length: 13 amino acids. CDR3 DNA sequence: TGCGCCAGCTCCTCAACCCTAGATGATGGCTACACCTTC. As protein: CASSSTLDDGYTF.

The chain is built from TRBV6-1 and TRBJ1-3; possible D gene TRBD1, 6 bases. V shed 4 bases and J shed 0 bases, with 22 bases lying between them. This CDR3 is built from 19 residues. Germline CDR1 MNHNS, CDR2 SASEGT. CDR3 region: CASSGRGPFYPFSGNTIYF. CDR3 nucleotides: TGTGCCAGCAGTGGCCGGGGGCCTTTCTACCCTTTCTCTGGAAACACCATATATTTT.

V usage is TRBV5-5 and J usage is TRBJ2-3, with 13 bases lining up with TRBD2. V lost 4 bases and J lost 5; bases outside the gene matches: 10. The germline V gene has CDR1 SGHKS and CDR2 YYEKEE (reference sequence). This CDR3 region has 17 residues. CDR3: CASSDKGTSGIVDTQYF. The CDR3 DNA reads TGTGCCAGCAGCGACAAAGGGACTAGCGGGATTGTAGATACGCAGTATTTT.

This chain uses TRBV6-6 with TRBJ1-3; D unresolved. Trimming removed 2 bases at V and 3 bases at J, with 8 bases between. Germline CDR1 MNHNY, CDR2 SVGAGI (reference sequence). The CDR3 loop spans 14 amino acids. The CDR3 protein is CASSYAGIGNTIYF. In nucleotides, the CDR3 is TGTGCCAGCAGTTACGCGGGGATTGGAAACACCATATATTTT.

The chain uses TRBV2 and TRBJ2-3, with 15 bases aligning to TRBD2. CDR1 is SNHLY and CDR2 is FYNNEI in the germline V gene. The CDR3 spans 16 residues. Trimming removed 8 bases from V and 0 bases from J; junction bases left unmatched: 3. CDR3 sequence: CASPGTSGGSTDTQYF. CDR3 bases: TGTGCCAGCCCCGGGACTAGCGGGGGGAGCACAGATACGCAGTATTTT.

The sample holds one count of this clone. This CDR3 reads CASSFYRQGVMNTEAFF. The CDR3 nucleotides are TGTGCCAGTAGTTTTTACCGACAGGGAGTTATGAACACTGAAGCTTTCTTT. The chain combines TRBV19 with TRBJ1-1; 7 nucleotides agree with TRBD1. V lost 5 bases, J lost 0 bases, and 12 bases stayed unmatched. The germline V gene encodes CDR1 LNHDA and CDR2 SQIVND (reference sequence). CDR3 size: 17 residues.

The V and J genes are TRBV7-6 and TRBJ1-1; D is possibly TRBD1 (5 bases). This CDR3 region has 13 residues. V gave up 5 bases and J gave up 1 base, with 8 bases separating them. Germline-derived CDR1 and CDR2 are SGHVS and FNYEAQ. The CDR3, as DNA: TGTGCCAGCAGCCCCGGACAGAACACTGAAGCTTTCTTT. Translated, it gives CASSPGQNTEAFF.

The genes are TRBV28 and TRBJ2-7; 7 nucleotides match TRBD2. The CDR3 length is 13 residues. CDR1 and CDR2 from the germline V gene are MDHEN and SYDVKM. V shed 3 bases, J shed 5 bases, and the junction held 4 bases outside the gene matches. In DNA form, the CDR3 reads TGTGCCAGCAGTTTCGGGGGGACCGACGAGCAGTACTTC. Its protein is CASSFGGTDEQYF.

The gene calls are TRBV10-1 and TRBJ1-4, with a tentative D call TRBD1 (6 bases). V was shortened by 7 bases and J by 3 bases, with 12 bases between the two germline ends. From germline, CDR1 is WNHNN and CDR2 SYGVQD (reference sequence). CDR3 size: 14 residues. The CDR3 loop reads CASKFRGSNEKLFF. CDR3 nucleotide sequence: TGCGCCAGCAAATTCAGGGGATCTAATGAAAAACTGTTTTTT.

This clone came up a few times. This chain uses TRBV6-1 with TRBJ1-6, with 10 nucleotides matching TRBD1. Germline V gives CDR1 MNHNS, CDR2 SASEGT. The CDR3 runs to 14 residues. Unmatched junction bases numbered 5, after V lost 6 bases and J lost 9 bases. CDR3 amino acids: CASRGTGVASPLHF. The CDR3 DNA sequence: TGTGCCAGCAGGGGGACAGGGGTAGCTTCACCCCTCCACTTT.

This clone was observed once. CDR3 bases: TGTGCCAGCAGTGATAAGTGGGATTTTTACTATGGCTACACCTTC. This sequence encodes CASSDKWDFYYGYTF. J is TRBJ1-2 and V is TRBV6-1; no reliable D call. The germline V gene encodes CDR1 MNHNS and CDR2 SASEGT. Trimming took 3 bases from V and 3 from J, leaving 14 bases between them. The CDR3 is made up of 15 amino acids.

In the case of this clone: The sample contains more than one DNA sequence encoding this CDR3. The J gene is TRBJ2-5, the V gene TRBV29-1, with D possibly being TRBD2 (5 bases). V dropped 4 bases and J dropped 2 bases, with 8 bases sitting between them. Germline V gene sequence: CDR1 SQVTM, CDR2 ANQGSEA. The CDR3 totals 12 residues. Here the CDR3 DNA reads TGCAGCGTTGTGTCGGGGCAAGAGACCCAGTACTTC. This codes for CSVVSGQETQYF.

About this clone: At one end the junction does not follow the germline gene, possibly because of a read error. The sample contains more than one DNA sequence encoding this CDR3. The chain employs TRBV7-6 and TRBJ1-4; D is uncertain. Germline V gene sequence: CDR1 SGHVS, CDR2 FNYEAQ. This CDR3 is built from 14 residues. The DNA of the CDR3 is TGTGCCAGCAGCTTAGCGCCGGCAGATGAAAAACTATTTTTT. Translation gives CASSLAPADEKLFF.

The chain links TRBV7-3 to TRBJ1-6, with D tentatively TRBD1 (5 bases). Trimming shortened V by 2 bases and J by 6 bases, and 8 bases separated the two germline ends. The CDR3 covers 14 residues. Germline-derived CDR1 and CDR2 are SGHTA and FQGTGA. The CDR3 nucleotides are TGTGCCAGCAGCTTATACAGGAGTAATTCACCCCTCCACTTT. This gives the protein CASSLYRSNSPLHF.

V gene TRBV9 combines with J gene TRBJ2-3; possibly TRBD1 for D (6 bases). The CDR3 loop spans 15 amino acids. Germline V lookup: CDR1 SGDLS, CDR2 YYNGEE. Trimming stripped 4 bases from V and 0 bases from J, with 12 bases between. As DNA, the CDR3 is TGTGCCAGCAGCCAGAGTGGGACAAGCACAGATACGCAGTATTTT. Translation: CASSQSGTSTDTQYF.

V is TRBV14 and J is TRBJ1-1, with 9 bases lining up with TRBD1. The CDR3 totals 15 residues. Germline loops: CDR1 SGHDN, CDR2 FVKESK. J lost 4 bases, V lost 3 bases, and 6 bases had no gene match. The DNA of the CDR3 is TGTGCCAGCAGCCAGTGGACAGGGGTGATCACTGAAGCTTTCTTT. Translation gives CASSQWTGVITEAFF.

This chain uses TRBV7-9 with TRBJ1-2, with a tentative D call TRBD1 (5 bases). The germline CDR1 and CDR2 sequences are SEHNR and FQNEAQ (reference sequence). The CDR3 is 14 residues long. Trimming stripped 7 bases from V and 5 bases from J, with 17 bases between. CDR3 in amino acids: CASIPGRVPYGYTF. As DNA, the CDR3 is TGTGCCAGCATCCCCGGCAGGGTCCCATATGGCTACACCTTC. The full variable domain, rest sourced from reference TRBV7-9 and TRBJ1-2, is DTGVSQNPRHKITKRGQNVTFRCDPISEHNRLYWYRQTLGQGPEFLTYFQNEAQLEKSRLLSDRFSAERPKGSFSTLEIQRTEQGDSAMYLCASIPGRVPYGYTFGSGTRLTVV.

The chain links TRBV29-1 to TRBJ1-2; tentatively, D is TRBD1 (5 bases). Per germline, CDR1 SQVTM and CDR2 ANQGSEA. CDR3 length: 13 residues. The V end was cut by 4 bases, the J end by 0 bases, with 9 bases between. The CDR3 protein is CSVGAGTNYGYTF. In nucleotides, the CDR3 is TGCAGCGTTGGGGCAGGGACTAACTATGGCTACACCTTC.

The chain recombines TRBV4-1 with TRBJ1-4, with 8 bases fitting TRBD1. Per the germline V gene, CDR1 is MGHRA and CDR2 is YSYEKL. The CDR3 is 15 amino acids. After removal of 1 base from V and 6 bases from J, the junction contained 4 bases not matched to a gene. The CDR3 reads CASSQADRVHEKLFF. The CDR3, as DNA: TGCGCCAGCAGCCAAGCGGACAGGGTGCATGAAAAACTGTTTTTT.

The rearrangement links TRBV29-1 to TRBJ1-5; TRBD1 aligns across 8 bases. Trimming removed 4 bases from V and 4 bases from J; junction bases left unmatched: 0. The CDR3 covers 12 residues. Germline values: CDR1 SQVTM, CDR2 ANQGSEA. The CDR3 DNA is TGCAGCGTTGGGACAGGGAATCAGCCCCAGCATTTT. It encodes CSVGTGNQPQHF.

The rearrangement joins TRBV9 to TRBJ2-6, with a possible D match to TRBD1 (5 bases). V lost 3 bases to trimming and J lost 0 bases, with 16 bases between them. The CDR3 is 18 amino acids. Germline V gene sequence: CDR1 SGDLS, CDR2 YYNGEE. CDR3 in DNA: TGTGCCAGCAGCGCCCCGAGACAGAAAGTCTCTGGGGCCAACGTCCTGACTTTC. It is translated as CASSAPRQKVSGANVLTF.

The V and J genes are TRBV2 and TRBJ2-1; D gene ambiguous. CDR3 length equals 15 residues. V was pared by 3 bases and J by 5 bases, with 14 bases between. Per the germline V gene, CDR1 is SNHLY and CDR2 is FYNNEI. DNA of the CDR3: TGTGCCAGCAGTGACAGTAAACCAGAACACAATGAGCAGTTCTTC. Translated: CASSDSKPEHNEQFF.

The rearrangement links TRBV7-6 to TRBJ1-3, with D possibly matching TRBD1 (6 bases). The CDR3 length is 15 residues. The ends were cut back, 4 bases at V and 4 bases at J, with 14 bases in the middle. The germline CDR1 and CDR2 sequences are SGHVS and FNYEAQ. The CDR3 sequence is CASSYLGGTGNTIYF. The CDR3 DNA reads TGTGCCAGCAGCTACTTAGGGGGGACAGGAAACACCATATATTTT.

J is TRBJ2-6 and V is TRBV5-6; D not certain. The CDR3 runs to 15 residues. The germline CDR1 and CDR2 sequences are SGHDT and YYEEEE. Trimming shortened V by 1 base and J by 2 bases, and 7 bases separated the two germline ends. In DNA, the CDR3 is TGTGCCAGCAGCTTGAACGGACCTGGGGCCAACGTCCTGACTTTC. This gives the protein CASSLNGPGANVLTF.